Sequencing of this T cell receptor beta chain was carried out in a study of T-cell memory formation after mild COVID-19. MiXCR, run by TCRdb on the 5' RACE reads, gives a single entry per CDR3 protein. In the table there are 300,000 or so distinct CDR3 sequences, about a sixth of which are singletons. This clonotype has only a few counts. The germline V gene has CDR1 KGHDR and CDR2 SFDVKD. The CDR3 consists of 16 residues. The V gene end was trimmed by 7 bases and the J gene end by 5 bases; junction bases not matched to a gene: 9. Sequencing was performed on PBMCs or a T cell subset sorted from them (not recorded which). The rearrangement joins TRBV24-1 to TRBJ2-5; 13 bases map to TRBD2. The sequence derives from a man aged 18 to 30 who had mild COVID-19 (a few samples of this study predate the infection). Cell type and time point are not known. Written as DNA, the CDR3 is TGTGCCACCAGCGAGGGGACTAGCGGGGCCCCGGAGACCCAGTACTTC. Its translation: CATSEGTSGAPETQYF.